Listed here are 26 T cell receptor beta chains from one sample, sequenced in a study of beta chain features in type 1 diabetes. Isolated RNA was reverse transcribed in full, so expressed TCRB transcripts were sequenced. The protocol was immunoSEQ multiplex PCR, while the TCRdb copy is restricted to in-frame clones and leaves out a portion. The sample shows 160,000 or so clones, less than 9.5% of them seen only once. The sample consisted of central memory CD4+ T cells from blood. The origin of the receptors is a woman between 18 and 29 years old in good health.

This clone was counted only a few times. This chain connects TRBV30 to TRBJ2-1; D perhaps matches TRBD2 (7 bases). V lost 2 bases to trimming and J lost 4 bases, with 12 bases between them. The CDR3 covers 14 residues. Germline V gives CDR1 GTSNPN, CDR2 SVGIG (reference sequence). CDR3 amino acids: CAWSHRGAYNEQFF. The CDR3 DNA reads TGTGCCTGGAGTCACCGGGGGGCATACAATGAGCAGTTCTTC. The entire variable domain, with the rest obtained from reference TRBV30 and TRBJ2-1, is as follows: SQTIHQWPATLVQPVGSPLSLECTVEGTSNPNLYWYRQAAGRGLQLLFYSVGIGQISSEVPQNLSASRPQDRQFILSSKKLLLSDSGFYLCAWSHRGAYNEQFFGPGTRLTVL.

This clone was seen a handful of times. V and J are TRBV7-2 and TRBJ2-7; TRBD2 aligns across 8 bases. Trimming took 7 bases from V and 1 from J; bases not matched to a gene: 9. CDR1 and CDR2 (germline): SGHTA, FQGNSA. The CDR3 contains 15 residues. Written as DNA, the CDR3 is TGTGCCAGCACCGTGACGGGGGGGAGTTCCTACGAGCAGTACTTC. As protein: CASTVTGGSSYEQYF.

The chain has TRBV7-9 and TRBJ2-3; 7 bases agree with TRBD2. Losses at the gene ends were 5 bases for V and 5 bases for J; bases not matched to a gene: 10. CDR3 length: 15 amino acids. Germline values: CDR1 SEHNR, CDR2 FQNEAQ (reference sequence). This CDR3 reads CASSPGGSREDTQYF. The DNA for the CDR3 is TGTGCCAGCAGCCCCGGCGGGAGTCGGGAAGATACGCAGTATTTT.

The chain joins TRBV27 to TRBJ2-1; 9 bases align to TRBD2. Germline lookup yields CDR1 MNHEY and CDR2 SMNVEV (reference sequence). CDR3 size: 13 residues. The trim removed 6 bases at V and 6 bases at J, leaving 3 bases unmatched. DNA of the CDR3: TGTGCCAGCAGAGCTAGCGGGGCCAATGAGCAGTTCTTC. Its protein product is CASRASGANEQFF.

There are a few counts of this clone. The junction does not match germline at one end; this may be a read error. The V call is TRBV7-2, the J call TRBJ1-6, with TRBD1 matching over 8 bases. In germline, CDR1 is SGHTA, CDR2 FQGNSA. This CDR3 region has 15 residues. The CDR3 protein is CASSQEPDRDSPLHF. The CDR3, as DNA: TGCGCCAGCAGCCAAGAGCCGGACAGGGACTCACCCCTCCACTTT.

The J gene is TRBJ2-7, the V gene TRBV5-6, with D perhaps TRBD1 (5 bases). The CDR3 contains 16 residues. V lost 2 bases, J lost 4 bases, and 19 bases lay in between. Germline V gives CDR1 SGHDT, CDR2 YYEEEE. The CDR3: CASSLKPGRTIYEQYF. In DNA, the CDR3 is TGTGCCAGCAGCTTAAAACCGGGCCGGACAATTTACGAGCAGTACTTC.

This clone was detected ten times or more. The chain links TRBV7-9 to TRBJ2-1, with D unresolved. Germline V lookup: CDR1 SEHNR, CDR2 FQNEAQ (reference sequence). Trimming cost V 4 bases and J 6 bases, with 19 bases left between them. The CDR3 consists of 16 residues. The CDR3 loop reads CASSSTNGYSSNEQFF. As DNA, the CDR3 is TGTGCCAGCAGCTCGACAAATGGGTACTCGTCCAATGAGCAGTTCTTC.

This clone was counted a few times. This chain connects TRBV19 to TRBJ1-5; D may be TRBD1 (6 bases). The CDR3 contains 16 residues. Germline loops: CDR1 LNHDA, CDR2 SQIVND (reference sequence). V lost 3 bases and J lost 5, with 17 bases in between. The CDR3 loop reads CASSIPGTWKDQPQHF. The CDR3 DNA reads as TGTGCCAGTAGTATCCCCGGGACATGGAAGGATCAGCCCCAGCATTTT. Using reference TRBV19 and TRBJ1-5 for the parts outside the CDR3, the full variable domain is DGGITQSPKYLFRKEGQNVTLSCEQNLNHDAMYWYRQDPGQGLRLIYYSQIVNDFQKGDIAEGYSVSREKKESFPLTVTSAQKNPTAFYLCASSIPGTWKDQPQHFGDGTRLSIL.

The chain employs TRBV4-1 and TRBJ2-2; 12 bases are shared with TRBD1. J gave up 10 bases and V 1 base, and 4 bases lay outside the gene matches. From germline, CDR1 is MGHRA and CDR2 YSYEKL. This CDR3 has 15 residues. The CDR3 sequence is CASSQAGQGAVELFF. The CDR3, as DNA: TGCGCCAGCAGCCAAGCGGGACAGGGGGCAGTGGAGCTGTTTTTT.

As for this clone: Other DNA sequences in this specimen translate into the identical CDR3. The gene calls are TRBV29-1 and TRBJ2-1; TRBD1 matches 7 bases. This CDR3 contains 12 residues. Germline CDR1 and CDR2: SQVTM and ANQGSEA. V lost 7 bases, J lost 2 bases, and 2 bases stayed unmatched. As DNA, the CDR3 is TGCAGCGCCGGGACAGCCTACAATGAGCAGTTCTTC. Its protein is CSAGTAYNEQFF.

The chain employs TRBV6-7 and TRBJ2-1; D may be TRBD1 (5 bases). TRBV6-7 carries the ORF label, with uncertain function. Deletions cut 0 bases from V and 5 bases from J, with 11 bases between. This CDR3 is built from 15 residues. CDR3 sequence: CASSYSGQRHNEQFF. The CDR3 DNA is TGTGCCAGCAGTTACTCCGGACAAAGGCACAATGAGCAGTTCTTC.

This clone was seen more than once but under ten times. The chain joins TRBV5-6 to TRBJ2-4, with D tentatively TRBD2 (6 bases). V was pared by 4 bases and J by 3 bases, with 11 bases between. This CDR3 is built from 14 residues. CDR1 and CDR2 (germline): SGHDT, YYEEEE. The CDR3 coding sequence is TGTGCCAGCAGCCACTGGGGGGTCAAAAACATTCAGTACTTC. It codes for CASSHWGVKNIQYF.

This clone has more than one count but fewer than ten. This chain links TRBV6-5 with TRBJ2-7; TRBD2 agrees at 7 bases. The CDR3 loop spans 15 amino acids. V shed 6 bases, J shed 7 bases, and the junction held 15 bases outside the gene matches. CDR1 is MNHEY and CDR2 is SVGAGI in the germline V gene. CDR3 bases: TGTGCCAGCAGCCTATATGGGGGGGGGTCGAGGGAGCAGTACTTC. This codes for CASSLYGGGSREQYF.

The chain couples TRBV11-2 to TRBJ2-3, with D tentatively TRBD2 (5 bases). The germline CDR1 and CDR2 sequences are SGHAT and FQNNGV. V lost 3 bases and J 7 bases, leaving 11 bases between the germline ends. The CDR3 runs to 13 residues. The CDR3 coding sequence is TGTGCCAGCAGCTTTGAGAGGGAGAATACGCAGTATTTT. It codes for CASSFERENTQYF.

This clone has just a few counts. The same CDR3 arises from other DNA sequences in this sample as well. V and J are TRBV7-2 and TRBJ1-3; D is undetermined. The CDR3 is made up of 14 amino acids. V dropped 1 base and J dropped 4 bases, with 8 bases sitting between them. Germline loops: CDR1 SGHTA, CDR2 FQGNSA. DNA of the CDR3: TGTGCCAGCAGCTTAGGGTCGAGAGGAAACACCATATATTTT. This encodes CASSLGSRGNTIYF.

The sample holds a few counts of this clone. This chain uses TRBV7-2 with TRBJ2-7; D uncertain. Germline CDR1 SGHTA, CDR2 FQGNSA. V lost 1 base and J lost 1, with 5 bases in between. The CDR3 extends over 13 amino acids. The CDR3 sequence: CASSLVSSYEQYF. In nucleotides, the CDR3 is TGTGCCAGCAGCTTAGTATCTTCCTACGAGCAGTACTTC.

This chain links TRBV5-1 with TRBJ2-3, with 7 bases fitting TRBD1. Germline V gene lookup returns CDR1 SGHRS and CDR2 YFSETQ. The CDR3 has 16 residues. Germline trimming cut 3 bases from V and 5 bases from J; bases unmatched to any gene: 12. The CDR3: CASSSSVDRIRDTQYF. CDR3 DNA: TGCGCCAGCAGCTCCTCTGTGGACAGGATCAGAGATACGCAGTATTTT.

Only a few counts were recorded for this clone. The chain employs TRBV4-1 and TRBJ1-1; 8 nucleotides line up with TRBD1. Germline V gives CDR1 MGHRA, CDR2 YSYEKL. J gave up 0 bases and V 3 bases, and 0 bases lay outside the gene matches. The CDR3 is 14 residues long. CDR3 sequence: CASSQTGVNTEAFF. CDR3 sequence (DNA): TGCGCCAGCAGCCAGACAGGGGTGAACACTGAAGCTTTCTTT.

This rearrangement joins TRBV19 to TRBJ2-3, with TRBD2 as a possible D gene (5 bases). Germline CDR1 reads LNHDA; CDR2 reads SQIVND (reference sequence). This CDR3 has 12 amino acids. Trimming left V 3 bases short and J 11 bases short, with 12 bases between. The CDR3 region is CASSISLREQYF. The CDR3 region has the DNA TGTGCCAGTAGTATTTCTCTGAGGGAGCAGTATTTT. Full variable domain (missing parts from reference TRBV19 and TRBJ2-3): DGGITQSPKYLFRKEGQNVTLSCEQNLNHDAMYWYRQDPGQGLRLIYYSQIVNDFQKGDIAEGYSVSREKKESFPLTVTSAQKNPTAFYLCASSISLREQYFGPGTRLTVL.

This clone has only a few counts. The genes are TRBV5-4 and TRBJ2-5; no clear D. V lost 4 bases, J lost 3 bases, and 13 bases lay in between. The length of the CDR3 is 14 residues. The germline V gene has CDR1 SGHNT and CDR2 YYREEE (reference sequence). The CDR3 DNA sequence: TGTGCCAGCAGCCTGGGTCTTACTGAAGAGACCCAGTACTTC. This encodes CASSLGLTEETQYF.

This clone turned up a few times. J is TRBJ2-1 and V is TRBV18; the D is unclear. CDR1 is KGHSH and CDR2 is LQKENI in the germline V gene. Trimming took off 2 bases at V and 8 bases at J, with 13 bases between the two ends. This CDR3 spans 14 amino acids. CDR3 DNA: TGTGCCAGCTCACCATCCGCTGCGGTCGATGAGCAGTTCTTC. Its protein is CASSPSAAVDEQFF.

The V call is TRBV19, the J call TRBJ1-5; TRBD1 matches at 8 bases. J gave up 7 bases and V 3 bases, and 5 bases lay outside the gene matches. Germline lookup yields CDR1 LNHDA and CDR2 SQIVND (reference sequence). This CDR3 region has 14 residues. The CDR3: CASSIDRGAQPQHF. CDR3 DNA: TGTGCCAGTAGTATTGACAGGGGCGCCCAGCCCCAGCATTTT.

V and J are TRBV19 and TRBJ2-5, with TRBD1 matching over 9 bases. The last part of the DNA fits TRBJ2-7 better; the J call may be wrong. The CDR3 runs 16 residues. Germline V gene data show CDR1 as LNHDA and CDR2 as SQIVND (reference sequence). The CDR3 bases are TGTGCCAGTAGTATCTATCCGGGACAGGGCATCAACGAGCAGTACTTC. Protein sequence: CASSIYPGQGINEQYF.

This clone was seen only a few times. J is TRBJ2-2 and V is TRBV7-2, with 9 bases fitting TRBD2. V shed 3 bases and J 4 bases; nucleotides not matched to a gene: 9. This CDR3 has 17 residues. CDR1 and CDR2 (germline): SGHTA, FQGNSA. The CDR3 DNA follows: TGTGCCAGCAGCTTCCTAGCGGGGTCCCGAGGCACCGGGGAGCTGTTTTTT. Protein: CASSFLAGSRGTGELFF.

The chain has TRBV15 and TRBJ1-1; D not resolved. V gave up 0 bases and J gave up 10 bases, with 15 bases separating them. The CDR3 is 14 residues long. Germline V lookup: CDR1 LNHNV, CDR2 YYDKDF (reference sequence). This chain's CDR3 is CATSREGSAIRAFF. As DNA, the CDR3 is TGTGCCACCAGCAGAGAGGGCAGTGCGATTAGAGCTTTCTTT.

This clone has a handful of counts. This sequence joins TRBV7-2 and TRBJ2-7; 7 bases are a match to TRBD1. This CDR3 has 12 amino acids. The ends lost 5 bases at V and 3 bases at J; junction bases unmatched: 1. Germline assignment: CDR1 SGHTA and CDR2 FQGNSA. CDR3 in amino acids: CASSGQVYEQYF. The CDR3 DNA reads TGTGCCAGCAGCGGACAGGTCTACGAGCAGTACTTC.